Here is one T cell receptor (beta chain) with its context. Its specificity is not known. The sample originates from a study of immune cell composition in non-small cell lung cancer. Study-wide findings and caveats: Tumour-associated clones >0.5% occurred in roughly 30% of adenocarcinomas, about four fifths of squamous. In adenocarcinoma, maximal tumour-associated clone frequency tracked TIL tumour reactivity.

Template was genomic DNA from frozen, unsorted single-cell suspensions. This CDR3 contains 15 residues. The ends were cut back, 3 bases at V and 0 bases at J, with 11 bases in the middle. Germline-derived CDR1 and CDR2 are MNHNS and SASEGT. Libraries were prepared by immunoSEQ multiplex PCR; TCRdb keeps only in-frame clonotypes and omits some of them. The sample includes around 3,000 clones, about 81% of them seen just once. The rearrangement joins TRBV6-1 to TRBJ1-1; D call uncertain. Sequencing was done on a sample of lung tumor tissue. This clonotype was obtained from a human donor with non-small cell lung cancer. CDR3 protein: CASSERAAMNTEAFF. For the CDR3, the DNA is TGTGCCAGCAGTGAGCGGGCAGCTATGAACACTGAAGCTTTCTTT.